One sample yielded the 15 T cell receptor beta chains listed below, sequenced in a study of blood T cell repertoires in COVID-19. The table came from immunoSEQ multiplex PCR; TCRdb's copy has only in-frame clones and leaves some out. The sample has 400,000 to 550,000 clones; around 90% are singletons. What was sequenced was PBMCs or T cells enriched from blood (not recorded which). These receptor sequences come from a young woman with acute COVID-19.

The chain has TRBV4-3 and TRBJ2-1; TRBD1 aligns across 11 bases. The CDR3 has 15 amino acids. The ends lost 5 bases at V and 6 bases at J; junction bases unmatched: 6. Germline assignment: CDR1 LGHNA and CDR2 YSLEER. For the CDR3, the DNA is TGCGCCAGCAGCGGACAGGGGGCGCCGTCCAATGAGCAGTTCTTC. Its protein product is CASSGQGAPSNEQFF.

The CDR3 DNA follows: TGTGCCAGCAGCTCCGTAAGGGAGATGGGCGAGCAGTACTTC. Encoded protein: CASSSVREMGEQYF. The chain employs TRBV7-2 and TRBJ2-7; D possibly corresponds to TRBD2 (5 bases). V shed 4 bases and J shed 6 bases, with 16 bases lying between them. The germline CDR1 and CDR2 sequences are SGHTA and FQGNSA. The CDR3 runs to 14 residues.

The rearrangement uses TRBV7-2 and TRBJ2-1, with TRBD2 matching over 10 bases. Germline V gene lookup returns CDR1 SGHTA and CDR2 FQGNSA. V was clipped by 7 bases and J by 10 bases; unmatched bases: 16. The CDR3 contains 16 residues. The CDR3 coding sequence is TGTGCCAGCACCGAGGTAGAGGGACTAGCGAGATGGGAGCAGTTCTTC. This translates into CASTEVEGLARWEQFF.

V usage is TRBV19 and J usage is TRBJ2-1; 14 nucleotides align to TRBD2. The CDR3 consists of 15 residues. V was pared by 3 bases and J by 13 bases, with 8 bases of the junction left unmatched. Germline lookup yields CDR1 LNHDA and CDR2 SQIVND (reference sequence). The CDR3 protein is CASSMGLAGVLGQFF. CDR3 in DNA: TGTGCCAGTAGTATGGGACTAGCGGGAGTACTAGGTCAGTTCTTC. The complete variable domain, with remaining parts taken from reference TRBV19 and TRBJ2-1, reads DGGITQSPKYLFRKEGQNVTLSCEQNLNHDAMYWYRQDPGQGLRLIYYSQIVNDFQKGDIAEGYSVSREKKESFPLTVTSAQKNPTAFYLCASSMGLAGVLGQFFGPGTRLTVL.

The rearrangement links TRBV6-2 or TRBV6-3 to TRBJ2-1; tentative D call: TRBD2 (6 bases). Trimming cost V 2 bases and J 6 bases, with 17 bases left between them. This CDR3 region has 16 residues. Germline CDR1 reads MNHEY; CDR2 reads SVGEGT. The CDR3 coding sequence is TGTGCCAGCAGTTACCCCCTCTTGGCGGGGAGCAATGAGCAGTTCTTC. This sequence encodes CASSYPLLAGSNEQFF.

The chain employs TRBV6-2 or TRBV6-3 and TRBJ1-1, with no clear D. Germline V lookup: CDR1 MNHEY, CDR2 SVGEGT. V dropped 6 bases and J dropped 5 bases, with 25 bases sitting between them. There are 17 residues in the CDR3. The CDR3 DNA is TGTGCCAGCAGCCCTCGCTCCCCCTGGACGGCGGGGACTGAAGCTTTCTTT. Translated, it gives CASSPRSPWTAGTEAFF.

In DNA, the CDR3 is TGCAGCGTTGTCAGGGGGAGCGAGACCCAGTACTTC. As protein: CSVVRGSETQYF. The chain recombines TRBV29-1 with TRBJ2-5; TRBD1 matches 7 bases. J gave up 5 bases and V 4 bases, and 4 bases lay outside the gene matches. Germline CDR1 SQVTM, CDR2 ANQGSEA. The length of the CDR3 is 12 residues. Together with reference TRBV29-1 and TRBJ2-5, the CDR3 gives the full variable domain: SAVISQKPSRDICQRGTSLTIQCQVDSQVTMMFWYRQQPGQSLTLIATANQGSEATYESGFVIDKFPISRPNLTFSTLTVSNMSPEDSSIYLCSVVRGSETQYFGPGTRLLVL.

The V call is TRBV2, the J call TRBJ1-6; no clear D gene. The germline V gene has CDR1 SNHLY and CDR2 FYNNEI. Trimming removed 7 bases from V and 2 bases from J, with 9 bases in between. CDR3 length: 14 amino acids. The CDR3 is CASKGETYNSPLHF. The CDR3 nucleotides are TGTGCCAGCAAAGGAGAAACCTATAATTCACCCCTCCACTTT. The variable domain in full, completed from reference TRBV2 and TRBJ1-6, reads EPEVTQTPSHQVTQMGQEVILRCVPISNHLYFYWYRQILGQKVEFLVSFYNNEISEKSEIFDDQFSVERPDGSNFTLKIRSTKLEDSAMYFCASKGETYNSPLHFGNGTRLTVT.

The chain recombines TRBV7-3 with TRBJ2-1; 7 bases line up with TRBD2. CDR3 length: 11 amino acids. Germline assignment: CDR1 SGHTA and CDR2 FQGTGA. The ends lost 6 bases at V and 8 bases at J; junction bases unmatched: 1. The chain's CDR3 is CASRTSHEQFF. DNA of the CDR3: TGTGCCAGCAGGACTAGCCATGAGCAGTTCTTC.

This rearrangement joins TRBV6-5 to TRBJ1-1; tentatively, D is TRBD1 (6 bases). The CDR3 totals 14 residues. Deletions cut 7 bases from V and 5 bases from J, with 17 bases between. Germline values: CDR1 MNHEY, CDR2 SVGAGI. Written as DNA, the CDR3 is TGTGCCAGCAACGCCCAACGGACAGCAACTGAAGCTTTCTTT. Amino acids: CASNAQRTATEAFF.

This chain connects TRBV11-1 to TRBJ2-5, with D perhaps matching TRBD1 (7 bases). The V and J ends lost 4 bases and 2 bases respectively, with 14 bases between them. Germline V CDR1 and CDR2: SGHAT, FQDESV (reference sequence). CDR3 length: 15 residues. In DNA, the CDR3 is TGTGCCAGCAGCTCGCAGGGGGGCGGTCAAGAGACCCAGTACTTC. Protein sequence: CASSSQGGGQETQYF.

The gene calls are TRBV19 and TRBJ1-4, with 7 bases that match TRBD1. Germline CDR1 and CDR2: LNHDA and SQIVND (reference sequence). With V trimmed by 9 bases and J by 4 bases, 8 bases remained unmatched. This CDR3 has 14 residues. CDR3 in DNA: TGTGCCAGCTTACCGGGACAGCATAATGAAAAACTGTTTTTT. Its protein product is CASLPGQHNEKLFF.

V is TRBV2 and J is TRBJ1-1; D ambiguous. Germline V lookup: CDR1 SNHLY, CDR2 FYNNEI. The CDR3 runs 11 residues. V lost 5 bases, J lost 6 bases, and 7 bases lay in between. CDR3 nucleotide sequence: TGTGCCAGCAGTTGGGCATCTGAAGCTTTCTTT. Translation: CASSWASEAFF.

This rearrangement joins TRBV27 to TRBJ1-1, with TRBD1 matching over 8 bases. This CDR3 contains 14 residues. Germline V CDR1 and CDR2: MNHEY, SMNVEV (reference sequence). The junction had 8 bases not matched to a gene; V was cut back by 2 bases and J by 9 bases. The CDR3 region has the DNA TGTGCCAGCAGTTTAGCAGGGGGCGGATTGCAAGCTTTCTTT. It specifies CASSLAGGGLQAFF.

V and J are TRBV7-6 and TRBJ2-7, with 8 bases fitting TRBD2. Germline V lookup: CDR1 SGHVS, CDR2 FNYEAQ. The CDR3 runs 15 residues. V lost 1 base, J lost 1 base, and 3 bases stayed unmatched. The CDR3 region is CASSLVLAGSYEQYF. The DNA for the CDR3 is TGTGCCAGCAGCTTAGTCCTAGCGGGTTCCTACGAGCAGTACTTC.